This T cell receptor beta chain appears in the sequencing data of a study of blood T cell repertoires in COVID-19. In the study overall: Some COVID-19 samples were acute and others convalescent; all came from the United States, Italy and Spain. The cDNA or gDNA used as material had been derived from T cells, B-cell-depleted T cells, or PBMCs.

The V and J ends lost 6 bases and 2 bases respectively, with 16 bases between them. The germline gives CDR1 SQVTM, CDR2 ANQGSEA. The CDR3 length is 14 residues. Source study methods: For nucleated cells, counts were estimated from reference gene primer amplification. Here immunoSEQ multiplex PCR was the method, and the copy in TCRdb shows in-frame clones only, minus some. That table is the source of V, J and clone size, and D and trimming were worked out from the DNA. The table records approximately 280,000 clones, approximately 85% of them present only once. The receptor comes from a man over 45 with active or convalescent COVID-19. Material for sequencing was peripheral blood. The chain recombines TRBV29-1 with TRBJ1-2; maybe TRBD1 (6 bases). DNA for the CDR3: TGCAGCGTCGGAGAGGGGACACACAACTATGGCTACACCTTC. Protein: CSVGEGTHNYGYTF.